The rows below give T cell receptor beta chains drawn from one sample of a study of blood T cell repertoires in COVID-19. Only in-frame clones appear in the TCRdb table, and some are missing; sequencing was by immunoSEQ multiplex PCR. Of roughly 99,000 clones in the sample, about 91% were seen once. The sequenced sample consisted of peripheral blood. The source of these receptors is a man aged 45-65 years with active or convalescent COVID-19. Each CDR3 is given with its conserved first and last residue. The D gene is left open where the match is weak. Clone size is given for some rows only: seen once, a few or many times, or a class if the clone is expanded.

v_call	j_call	d_call	clone_size	cdr3_length	cdr3_aa	cdr3_nt
TRBV10-1	TRBJ2-1	NA	NA	14	CASSDGGGYNEQFF	TGCGCCAGCAGTGACGGTGGCGGTTACAATGAGCAGTTCTTC
TRBV5-1	TRBJ2-1	NA	NA	16	CASSLAPLPSHNEQFF	TGCGCCAGCAGCTTGGCCCCCCTCCCGTCCCACAATGAGCAGTTCTTC
TRBV5-1	TRBJ1-6	NA	NA	16	CASSLGPGLSQSPLHF	TGCGCCAGCAGCTTGGGTCCGGGACTCTCACAATCACCCCTCCACTTT
TRBV11-2	TRBJ2-1	NA	NA	12	CATSGRINEQFF	TGTGCCACCAGCGGCAGAATCAATGAGCAGTTCTTC
TRBV27	TRBJ1-2	TRBD1	NA	14	CASRAGTGTYGYTF	TGTGCCAGCAGAGCCGGGACAGGGACCTATGGCTACACCTTC
TRBV5-8	TRBJ2-3	NA	NA	12	CASSLQVDTQYF	TGTGCCAGCAGCTTGCAGGTGGATACGCAGTATTTT
TRBV2	TRBJ2-5	NA	NA	16	CASSEGAGAYQETQYF	TGTGCCAGCAGTGAAGGGGCAGGGGCTTACCAAGAGACCCAGTACTTC
TRBV28	TRBJ2-7	TRBD1	NA	16	CASIKRYGTGGSEQYF	TGTGCCAGCATTAAAAGATACGGGACAGGGGGCTCTGAGCAGTACTTC
TRBV25-1	TRBJ2-6	NA	NA	15	CASSLGTSAANVLTF	TGTGCCAGCAGTCTCGGGACATCTGCGGCCAACGTCCTGACTTTC
TRBV5-8	TRBJ1-5	TRBD1	once	13	CASSRDRAQPQHF	TGTGCCAGCAGCCGGGACAGGGCCCAGCCCCAGCATTTT
TRBV5-6	TRBJ2-1	NA	once	19	CASSATAIGGPIRGNEQFF	TGTGCCAGCAGCGCAACCGCTATTGGAGGGCCCATTCGAGGGAATGAGCAGTTCTTC
TRBV18	TRBJ2-7	NA	NA	17	CASSPGGQSFQVDEQYF	TGTGCCAGCTCACCAGGAGGGCAGTCCTTCCAGGTTGACGAGCAGTACTTC
TRBV30	TRBJ1-2	NA	few	13	CAWSVQVNYGYTF	TGTGCCTGGAGCGTCCAGGTCAACTATGGCTACACCTTC
TRBV5-6	TRBJ2-7	TRBD1	NA	15	CASASGQGVGYEQYF	TGTGCCAGTGCCTCGGGACAGGGAGTTGGGTACGAGCAGTACTTC
TRBV20-1	TRBJ1-1	NA	few	11	CSARAVTEAFF	TGCAGTGCTAGAGCTGTCACTGAAGCTTTCTTT
TRBV6-5	TRBJ2-5	NA	NA	13	CASREYFGETQYF	TGTGCCAGCAGAGAGTACTTCGGGGAGACCCAGTACTTC
TRBV7-8	TRBJ2-3	NA	once	15	CASSLGRGRTDTQYF	TGTGCCAGCAGCTTAGGCCGGGGAAGAACAGATACGCAGTATTTT
TRBV2	TRBJ2-3	TRBD2	NA	15	CASRTTSVSTDTQYF	TGTGCCAGCAGAACCACTAGCGTTAGCACAGATACGCAGTATTTT
TRBV7-8	TRBJ1-1	NA	NA	15	CASSLALLGGTEAFF	TGTGCCAGCAGCTTAGCGCTTTTGGGGGGAACTGAAGCTTTCTTT
TRBV6-1	TRBJ2-3	NA	NA	15	CASSEEAGSTDTQYF	TGTGCCAGCAGTGAAGAAGCAGGGTCCACAGATACGCAGTATTTT
TRBV4-3	TRBJ1-4	NA	NA	14	CASSHNFFNEKLFF	TGCGCCAGCAGCCATAACTTCTTTAATGAAAAACTGTTTTTT
TRBV19	TRBJ1-2	NA	few	13	CASSPTKDYGYTF	TGTGCCAGTAGCCCCACTAAGGACTATGGCTACACCTTC
TRBV6-5	TRBJ2-3	NA	NA	13	CASWTATTDTQYF	TGTGCCAGCTGGACAGCCACCACAGATACGCAGTATTTT
TRBV28	TRBJ1-5	NA	NA	13	CASSFHPRQPQHF	TGTGCCAGCAGTTTTCACCCGCGTCAGCCCCAGCATTTT
TRBV6-2/TRBV6-3	TRBJ1-1	TRBD1	NA	14	CASSYQGAITEAFF	TGTGCCAGCAGTTATCAGGGGGCGATCACTGAAGCTTTCTTT
TRBV9	TRBJ2-7	NA	NA	13	CASSGGGSYEQYF	TGTGCCAGCAGCGGGGGCGGCTCCTACGAGCAGTACTTC
TRBV11-2	TRBJ2-5	NA	NA	13	CASSDSWLETQYF	TGTGCCAGCAGCGATAGTTGGTTGGAGACCCAGTACTTC
TRBV30	TRBJ2-5	NA	NA	12	CAWSVVGGTQYF	TGTGCCTGGAGTGTCGTGGGAGGGACCCAGTACTTC
TRBV19	TRBJ1-4	NA	NA	15	CASTADRLPNEKLFF	TGTGCCAGTACTGCCGACAGGTTGCCTAATGAAAAACTGTTTTTT
TRBV29-1	TRBJ1-2	TRBD1	NA	14	CSVAGQSSNYGYTF	TGCAGCGTGGCGGGACAGTCTAGCAACTATGGCTACACCTTC
TRBV28	TRBJ1-1	TRBD1	NA	16	CASSSDGTAMNTEAFF	TGTGCCAGCAGTTCCGATGGGACAGCTATGAACACTGAAGCTTTCTTT
TRBV24-1	TRBJ1-1	NA	NA	16	CATRRRGLLRNTEAFF	TGTGCCACCAGGAGGAGGGGCCTATTGCGGAACACTGAAGCTTTCTTT
TRBV11-3	TRBJ1-1	NA	few	13	CASSLGEGTEAFF	TGTGCCAGCAGCTTAGGAGAGGGCACTGAAGCTTTCTTT
TRBV3-1/TRBV3-2	TRBJ2-1	TRBD2	once	17	CASSQPLAGRAGNEQFF	TGTGCCAGCAGCCAACCCCTGGCGGGGAGGGCCGGGAATGAGCAGTTCTTC
TRBV2	TRBJ2-1	NA	NA	12	CASRREYSEQFF	TGTGCCAGCAGACGGGAGTATAGTGAGCAGTTCTTC
TRBV6-5	TRBJ1-3	NA	NA	15	CASSPPPGTLNTIYF	TGTGCCAGCAGTCCCCCACCCGGGACACTAAACACCATATATTTT
TRBV4-2	TRBJ1-4	TRBD1	NA	18	CASSQVISGGLSNEKLFF	TGTGCCAGCAGCCAAGTTATTTCAGGGGGCTTATCTAATGAAAAACTGTTTTTT
TRBV7-2	TRBJ2-1	NA	NA	14	CASSREAFYNEQFF	TGTGCCAGCAGCAGAGAAGCATTTTACAATGAGCAGTTCTTC
TRBV10-3	TRBJ1-2	NA	few	13	CAISETGGYGYTF	TGTGCCATCAGTGAGACGGGTGGCTATGGCTACACCTTC
TRBV9	TRBJ1-2	NA	NA	16	CASSVGSLQAAYGYTF	TGTGCCAGCAGCGTCGGAAGCCTACAGGCGGCCTATGGCTACACCTTC
TRBV3-1/TRBV3-2	TRBJ2-3	TRBD2	NA	21	CASSLRGTSGRIGFGTDTQYF	TGTGCCAGCAGCCTACGCGGGACTAGCGGGAGGATTGGTTTTGGCACAGATACGCAGTATTTT
TRBV24-1	TRBJ2-7	NA	few	14	CATPEMGDSYEQYF	TGTGCCACCCCTGAGATGGGAGATTCATACGAGCAGTACTTC
TRBV6-5	TRBJ1-3	TRBD1	once	16	CASSSRQGDPGNTIYF	TGTGCCAGCAGTTCGCGACAGGGTGATCCTGGAAACACCATATATTTT
TRBV27	TRBJ2-4	TRBD1	NA	18	CASSSRQGALLAKNIQYF	TGTGCCAGCAGTAGCCGACAGGGGGCCTTACTAGCCAAAAACATTCAGTACTTC
TRBV11-2	TRBJ1-4	NA	few	13	CASSLSGDRRLFF	TGTGCCAGCAGCTTATCGGGAGACAGAAGACTGTTTTTT
TRBV25-1	TRBJ1-5	TRBD1	NA	15	CASSQTGTGNQPQHF	TGTGCCAGCAGTCAGACCGGGACAGGGAATCAGCCCCAGCATTTT
TRBV29-1	TRBJ1-1	NA	NA	14	CSVGLRLRGSEAFF	TGCAGCGTGGGACTCCGGCTAAGAGGGTCCGAAGCTTTCTTT
TRBV2	TRBJ1-2	TRBD1	NA	15	CVSSEDRDRGQGYTF	TGTGTCAGCAGTGAAGACAGGGACAGGGGGCAAGGCTACACCTTC
TRBV30	TRBJ2-7	NA	NA	14	CAWSVSQGGYEQYF	TGTGCCTGGAGTGTGAGTCAGGGAGGCTACGAGCAGTACTTC
TRBV2	TRBJ1-4	NA	NA	11	CASTHNEKLFF	TGTGCCAGCACCCATAATGAAAAACTGTTTTTT
TRBV7-6	TRBJ2-5	TRBD1	NA	16	CASRDRGGRDQETQYF	TGTGCCAGCCGGGACAGGGGTGGAAGGGACCAAGAGACCCAGTACTTC
TRBV9	TRBJ1-2	NA	NA	16	CASSEGGAYGNYGYTF	TGTGCCAGCAGCGAGGGAGGGGCCTACGGGAACTATGGCTACACCTTC
TRBV4-1	TRBJ2-7	TRBD2	NA	15	CASSLGLAEIYEQYF	TGCGCCAGCAGCCTCGGACTAGCGGAGATCTACGAGCAGTACTTC
TRBV11-2	TRBJ2-7	TRBD2	NA	14	CASSFPSGSNEQYF	TGTGCCAGCAGCTTTCCTAGCGGGAGCAACGAGCAGTACTTC
TRBV7-8	TRBJ1-2	NA	NA	13	CASSSKGHFGYTF	TGTGCCAGCAGCTCAAAGGGACACTTTGGCTACACCTTC
TRBV4-1	TRBJ2-1	NA	few	17	CASSQRTGLRADNEQFF	TGCGCCAGCAGCCAACGTACAGGGTTGCGGGCCGACAATGAGCAGTTCTTC
TRBV5-5	TRBJ2-1	NA	NA	14	CASSLDGARNEQFF	TGTGCCAGCAGCTTGGACGGAGCGCGAAATGAGCAGTTCTTC
TRBV29-1	TRBJ2-1	NA	NA	11	CSVEVQGRQFF	TGCAGCGTTGAAGTTCAGGGGAGGCAGTTCTTC
TRBV7-9	TRBJ2-7	NA	few	13	CASSWYLSYEQYF	TGTGCCAGCAGCTGGTACTTATCCTACGAGCAGTACTTC
TRBV5-1	TRBJ2-1	TRBD1	NA	17	CASSRLTGAVSYNEQFF	TGCGCCAGCAGCAGATTGACAGGGGCTGTATCCTACAATGAGCAGTTCTTC